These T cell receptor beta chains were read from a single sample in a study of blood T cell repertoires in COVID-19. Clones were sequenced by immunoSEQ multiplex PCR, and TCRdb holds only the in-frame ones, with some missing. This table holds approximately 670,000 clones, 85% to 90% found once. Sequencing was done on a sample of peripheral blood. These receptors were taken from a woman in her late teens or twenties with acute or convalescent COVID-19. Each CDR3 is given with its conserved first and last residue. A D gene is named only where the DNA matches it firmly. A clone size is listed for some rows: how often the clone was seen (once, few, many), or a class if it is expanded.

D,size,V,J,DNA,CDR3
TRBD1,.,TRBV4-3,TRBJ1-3,TGCGCCAGCAGCGAAGACAGGGGTTACACCATATATTTT,CASSEDRGYTIYF
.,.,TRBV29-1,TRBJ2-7,TGCAGCTGTGCAGGCGGGGAGTCCTACGAGCAGTACTTC,CSCAGGESYEQYF
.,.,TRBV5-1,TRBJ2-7,TGCGCCAGCAGCTCCGGGGGCTCCTACGAGCAGTACTTC,CASSSGGSYEQYF
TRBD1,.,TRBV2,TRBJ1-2,TGTGCCAGCAGCGTCGACAGGGGAAGTTTGGGCTACACCTTC,CASSVDRGSLGYTF
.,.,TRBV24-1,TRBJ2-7,TGTGCCACCAGTGATTCATCACAGGGTCCAGGCTACGAGCAGTACTTC,CATSDSSQGPGYEQYF
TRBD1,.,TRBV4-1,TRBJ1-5,TGCGCCAGCAGCCGGCTACAGGGGAGCAATCAGCCCCAGCATTTT,CASSRLQGSNQPQHF
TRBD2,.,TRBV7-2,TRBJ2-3,TGTGCCAGCAGCTTGGTCGGGGGGACCACCTTAGATACGCAGTATTTT,CASSLVGGTTLDTQYF
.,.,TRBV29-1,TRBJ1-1,TGCAGCGTTCCTAACCTCATGAACACTGAAGCTTTCTTT,CSVPNLMNTEAFF
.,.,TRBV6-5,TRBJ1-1,TGTGCCAGCAGTTACTCCGAGGGGCGGGGAGCTTTCTTT,CASSYSEGRGAFF
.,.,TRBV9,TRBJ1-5,TGTGCCAGCAGCCCGGGTGAAGTCAACAATCAGCCCCAGCATTTT,CASSPGEVNNQPQHF
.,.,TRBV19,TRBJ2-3,TGTGCCAGTAGTATTTCAGGGGGGAGTAGCACAGATACGCAGTATTTT,CASSISGGSSTDTQYF
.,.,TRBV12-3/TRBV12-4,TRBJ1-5,TGTGCCAGCAGTTTGGACAGAAATCAGCCCCAGCATTTT,CASSLDRNQPQHF
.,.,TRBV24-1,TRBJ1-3,TGTGCCACCTCCGGAGGGGTTGGAAACACCATATATTTT,CATSGGVGNTIYF
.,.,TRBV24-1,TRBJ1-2,TGTGCCACCAGTGGAAGGGGTGGTGGGAATGGCTACACCTTC,CATSGRGGGNGYTF
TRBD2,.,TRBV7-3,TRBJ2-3,TGTGCCAGCAGCTTAACCGGAGCGGGGGGAGTCACAGATACGCAGTATTTT,CASSLTGAGGVTDTQYF
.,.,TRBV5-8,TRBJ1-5,TGTGCCAGCAGCGCCGGACAGAATCGCAATCAGCCCCAGCATTTT,CASSAGQNRNQPQHF
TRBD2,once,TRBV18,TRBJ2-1,TGTGCCAGCTCACCCGGGACTAGCGGGGCAAGGGCGTACAATGAGCAGTTCTTC,CASSPGTSGARAYNEQFF
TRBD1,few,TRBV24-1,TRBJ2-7,TGTGCCACCAGTAGCTGGGACAGGGGCTACGAGCAGTACTTC,CATSSWDRGYEQYF
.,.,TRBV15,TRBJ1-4,TGTGCCACCAGCAGGACCGGAACTTCGGGTGAAAAACTGTTTTTT,CATSRTGTSGEKLFF
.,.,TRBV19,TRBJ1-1,TGTGCCAGTAGTATAGCCGTGACAGCTGAAGCTTTCTTT,CASSIAVTAEAFF
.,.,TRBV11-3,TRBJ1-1,TGTGCCAGCAGCGCGGGACGGCTGAACACTGAAGCTTTCTTT,CASSAGRLNTEAFF
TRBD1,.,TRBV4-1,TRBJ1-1,TGCGCCAGCAGCCAAGTACCGACAGGGGTGGGCACTGAAGCTTTCTTT,CASSQVPTGVGTEAFF
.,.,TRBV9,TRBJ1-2,TGTGCCAGCAGCACCACGCTAGGTGGCTACACCTTC,CASSTTLGGYTF
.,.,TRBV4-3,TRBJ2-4,TGCGCCAGCAGCCCGGCCTACGCGGGTGCCAAAAACATTCAGTACTTC,CASSPAYAGAKNIQYF
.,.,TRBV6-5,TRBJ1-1,TGTGCCAGCAGTTACTCCCGACCGGCGACAGCCCGCCCAGCTTTCTTT,CASSYSRPATARPAFF